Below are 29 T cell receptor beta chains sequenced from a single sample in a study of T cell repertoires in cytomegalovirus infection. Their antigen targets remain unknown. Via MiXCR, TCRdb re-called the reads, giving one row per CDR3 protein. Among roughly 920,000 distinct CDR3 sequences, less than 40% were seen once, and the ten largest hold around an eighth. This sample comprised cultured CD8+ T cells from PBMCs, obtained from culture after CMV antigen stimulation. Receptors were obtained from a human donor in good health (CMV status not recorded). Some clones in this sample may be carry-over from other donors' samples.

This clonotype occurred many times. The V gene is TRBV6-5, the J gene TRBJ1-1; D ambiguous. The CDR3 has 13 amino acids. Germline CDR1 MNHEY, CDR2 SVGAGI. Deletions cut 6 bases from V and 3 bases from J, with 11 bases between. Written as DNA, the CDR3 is TGTGCCAGCAGCTCCGGCCCACACACTGAAGCTTTCTTT. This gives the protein CASSSGPHTEAFF.

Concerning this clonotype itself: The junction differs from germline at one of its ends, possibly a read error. CDR3 sequence reads: CASSAGLGSPPHF. Written as DNA, the CDR3 is TGTGCCAGCAGTGCCGGTTTGGGCTCACCCCCCCACTTT. The chain uses TRBV25-1 and TRBJ1-6; D not certain. Germline CDR1 and CDR2: MGHDK and SYGVNS. CDR3 length: 13 residues.

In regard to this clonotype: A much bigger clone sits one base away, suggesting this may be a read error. CDR3 DNA: TGTCCCAGCAGTTCGGGGCGAAGGTCCTACGAGCAGTACTTC. This translates into CPSSSGRRSYEQYF. This chain joins TRBV13 and TRBJ2-7; D is possibly TRBD1 or TRBD2 (5 bases each). The germline V gene encodes CDR1 PRHDT and CDR2 FYEKMQ (reference sequence). The CDR3 consists of 14 residues. Using reference TRBV13 and TRBJ2-7 for the parts outside the CDR3, the full variable domain is AAGVIQSPRHLIKEKRETATLKCYPIPRHDTVYWYQQGPGQDPQFLISFYEKMQSDKGSIPDRFSAQQFSDYHSELNMSSLELGDSALYFCPSSSGRRSYEQYFGPGTRLTVT.

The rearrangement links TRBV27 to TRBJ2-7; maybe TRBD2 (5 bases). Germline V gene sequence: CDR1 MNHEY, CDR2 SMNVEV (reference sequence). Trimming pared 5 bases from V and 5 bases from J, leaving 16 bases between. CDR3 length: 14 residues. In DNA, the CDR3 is TGTGCCAGCAGTCCTAGCCTGGGGAGCGACGAGCAGTACTTC. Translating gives CASSPSLGSDEQYF.

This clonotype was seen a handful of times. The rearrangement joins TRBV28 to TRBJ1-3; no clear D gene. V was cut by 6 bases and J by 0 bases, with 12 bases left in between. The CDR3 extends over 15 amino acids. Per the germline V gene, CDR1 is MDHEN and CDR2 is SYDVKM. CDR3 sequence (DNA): TGTGCCAGCAGGGGAGACATGGGCTCTGGAAACACCATATATTTT. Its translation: CASRGDMGSGNTIYF.

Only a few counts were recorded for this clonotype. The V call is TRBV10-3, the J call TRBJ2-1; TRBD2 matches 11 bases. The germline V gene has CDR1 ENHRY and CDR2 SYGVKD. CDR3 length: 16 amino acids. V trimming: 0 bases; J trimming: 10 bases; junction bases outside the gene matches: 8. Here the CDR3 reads CAISESNIAGGLEQFF. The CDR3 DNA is TGTGCCATCAGTGAGTCGAATATAGCGGGGGGGCTCGAGCAGTTCTTC.

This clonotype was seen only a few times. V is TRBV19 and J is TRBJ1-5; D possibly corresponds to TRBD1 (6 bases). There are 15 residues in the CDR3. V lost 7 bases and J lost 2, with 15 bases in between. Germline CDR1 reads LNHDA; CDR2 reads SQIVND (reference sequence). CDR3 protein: CASTFRGSGNQPQHF. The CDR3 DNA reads TGTGCCAGTACTTTCAGGGGTTCCGGCAATCAGCCCCAGCATTTT.

The CDR3, as DNA: TGTGCCAGCAGTTTAGAGCAGGGGTTGGATGAGCAGTTCTTC. Its protein product is CASSLEQGLDEQFF. V usage is TRBV27 and J usage is TRBJ2-1; the D gene is possibly TRBD1 (6 bases). The CDR3 extends over 14 amino acids. Germline V CDR1 and CDR2: MNHEY, SMNVEV (reference sequence). Trimming removed 2 bases at V and 8 bases at J, with 13 bases between.

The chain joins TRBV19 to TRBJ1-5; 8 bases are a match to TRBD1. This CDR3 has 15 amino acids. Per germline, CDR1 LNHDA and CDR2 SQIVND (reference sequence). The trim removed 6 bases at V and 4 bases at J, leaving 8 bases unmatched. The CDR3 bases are TGTGCCAGTAGATGGGGACAGGTTAGAAATCAGCCCCAGCATTTT. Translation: CASRWGQVRNQPQHF.

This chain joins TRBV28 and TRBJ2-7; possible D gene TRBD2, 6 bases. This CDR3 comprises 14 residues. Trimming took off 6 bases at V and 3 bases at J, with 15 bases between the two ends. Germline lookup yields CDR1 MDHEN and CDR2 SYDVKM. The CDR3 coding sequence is TGTGCCAGCAGCCCCCGTCGGAGGGGCTACGAGCAGTACGTC. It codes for CASSPRRRGYEQYV.

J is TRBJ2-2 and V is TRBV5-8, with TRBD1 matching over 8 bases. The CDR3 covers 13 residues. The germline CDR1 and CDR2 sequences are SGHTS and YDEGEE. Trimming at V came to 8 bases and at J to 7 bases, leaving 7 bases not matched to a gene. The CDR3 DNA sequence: TGTGCCAGACGACAGGGGCGACTCGGGGAGCTGTTTTTT. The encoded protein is CARRQGRLGELFF.

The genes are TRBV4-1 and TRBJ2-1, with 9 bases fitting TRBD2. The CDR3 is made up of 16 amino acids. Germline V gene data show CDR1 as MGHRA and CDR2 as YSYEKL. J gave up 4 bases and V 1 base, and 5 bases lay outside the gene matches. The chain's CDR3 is CASSQALAGLYNEQFF. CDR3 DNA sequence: TGCGCCAGCAGCCAAGCCCTAGCGGGACTATACAATGAGCAGTTCTTC.

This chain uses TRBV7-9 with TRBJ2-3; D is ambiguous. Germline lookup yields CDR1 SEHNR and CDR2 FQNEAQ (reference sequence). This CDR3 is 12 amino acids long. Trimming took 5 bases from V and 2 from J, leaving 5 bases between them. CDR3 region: CASSKHTDTQYF. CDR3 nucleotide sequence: TGTGCCAGCAGCAAACACACAGATACGCAGTATTTT.

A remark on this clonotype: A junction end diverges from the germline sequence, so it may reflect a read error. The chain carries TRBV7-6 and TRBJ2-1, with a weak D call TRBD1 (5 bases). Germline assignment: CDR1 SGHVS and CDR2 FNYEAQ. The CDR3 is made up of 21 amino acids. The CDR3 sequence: CASSLGPVGREVIPSRNEQFF. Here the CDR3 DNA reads TGTGCTAGCAGCTTAGGGCCCGTGGGCAGGGAAGTCATTCCATCACGCAATGAGCAGTTCTTC. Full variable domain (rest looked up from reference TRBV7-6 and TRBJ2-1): GAGVSQSPRYKVTKRGQDVALRCDPISGHVSLYWYRQALGQGPEFLTYFNYEAQQDKSGLPNDRFSAERPEGSISTLTIQRTEQRDSAMYRCASSLGPVGREVIPSRNEQFFGPGTRLTVL.

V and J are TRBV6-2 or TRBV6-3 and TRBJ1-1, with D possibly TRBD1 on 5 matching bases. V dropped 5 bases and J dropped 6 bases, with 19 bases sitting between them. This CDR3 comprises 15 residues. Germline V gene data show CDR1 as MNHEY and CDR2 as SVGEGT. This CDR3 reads CASSQTLTGVPEAFF. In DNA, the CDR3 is TGTGCCAGCAGTCAGACCCTTACGGGGGTTCCTGAAGCTTTCTTT.

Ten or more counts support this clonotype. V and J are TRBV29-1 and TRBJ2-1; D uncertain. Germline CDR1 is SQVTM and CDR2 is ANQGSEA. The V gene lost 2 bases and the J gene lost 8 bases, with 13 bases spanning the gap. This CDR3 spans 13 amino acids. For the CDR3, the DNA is TGCAGCGTTGAAAAAGACTTTGGGGATGAGCAGTTCTTC. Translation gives CSVEKDFGDEQFF.

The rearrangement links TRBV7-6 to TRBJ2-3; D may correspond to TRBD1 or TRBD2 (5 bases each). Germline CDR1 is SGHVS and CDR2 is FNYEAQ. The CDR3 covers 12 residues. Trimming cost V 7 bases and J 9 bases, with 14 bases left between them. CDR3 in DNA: TGTGCCAGCACAGGATTGGGGGAAACGCAGTATTTT. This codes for CASTGLGETQYF.

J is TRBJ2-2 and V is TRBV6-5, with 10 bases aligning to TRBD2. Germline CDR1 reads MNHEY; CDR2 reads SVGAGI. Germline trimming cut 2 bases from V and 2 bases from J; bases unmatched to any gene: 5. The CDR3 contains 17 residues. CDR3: CASSYGAGGPNTGELFF. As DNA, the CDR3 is TGTGCCAGCAGTTACGGAGCGGGGGGGCCTAACACCGGGGAGCTGTTTTTT.

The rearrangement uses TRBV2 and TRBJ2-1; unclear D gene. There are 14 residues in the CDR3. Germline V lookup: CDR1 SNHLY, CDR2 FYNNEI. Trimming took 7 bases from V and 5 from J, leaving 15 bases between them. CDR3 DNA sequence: TGTGCCAGCATACGTCGTGGTTTTCACAATGAGCAGTTCTTC. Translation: CASIRRGFHNEQFF. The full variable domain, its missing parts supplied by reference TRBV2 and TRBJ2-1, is EPEVTQTPSHQVTQMGQEVILRCVPISNHLYFYWYRQILGQKVEFLVSFYNNEISEKSEIFDDQFSVERPDGSNFTLKIRSTKLEDSAMYFCASIRRGFHNEQFFGPGTRLTVL.

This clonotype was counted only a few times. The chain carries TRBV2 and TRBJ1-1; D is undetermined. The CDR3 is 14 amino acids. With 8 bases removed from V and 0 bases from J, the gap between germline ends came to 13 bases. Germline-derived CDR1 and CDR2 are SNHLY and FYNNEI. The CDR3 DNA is TGTGCCAGCGGTGGTACAGAGATGAACACTGAAGCTTTCTTT. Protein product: CASGGTEMNTEAFF.

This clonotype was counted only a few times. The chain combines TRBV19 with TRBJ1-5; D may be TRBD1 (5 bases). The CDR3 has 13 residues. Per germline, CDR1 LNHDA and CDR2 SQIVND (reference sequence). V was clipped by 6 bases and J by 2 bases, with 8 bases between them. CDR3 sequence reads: CASRSRGNQPQHF. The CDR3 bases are TGTGCCAGTAGAAGCAGGGGCAATCAGCCCCAGCATTTT.

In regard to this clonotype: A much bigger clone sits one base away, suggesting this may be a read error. The CDR3 coding sequence is TGTGCCAGCAGTCCCTGGGACAGGCCTTCTAACTATGGCTACACCTTC. Translating it yields CASSPWDRPSNYGYTF. The V gene is TRBV12-3 or TRBV12-4, the J gene TRBJ1-2, with 8 positions matching TRBD1. CDR3 length equals 16 residues. V was pared by 5 bases and J by 0 bases, with 8 bases of the junction left unmatched.

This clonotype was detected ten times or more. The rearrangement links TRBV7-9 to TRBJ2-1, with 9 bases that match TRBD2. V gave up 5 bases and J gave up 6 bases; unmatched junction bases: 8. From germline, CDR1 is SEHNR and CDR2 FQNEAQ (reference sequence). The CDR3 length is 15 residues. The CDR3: CASSTAGTSTNEQFF. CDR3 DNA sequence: TGTGCCAGCAGCACCGCAGGGACTAGCACCAATGAGCAGTTCTTC.

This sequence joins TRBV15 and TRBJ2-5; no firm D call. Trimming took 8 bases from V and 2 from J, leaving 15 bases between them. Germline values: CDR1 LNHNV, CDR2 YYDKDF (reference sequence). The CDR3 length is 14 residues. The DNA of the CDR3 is TGTGCCACCGCTACGAGAGTTTTTCAAGAGACCCAGTACTTC. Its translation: CATATRVFQETQYF.

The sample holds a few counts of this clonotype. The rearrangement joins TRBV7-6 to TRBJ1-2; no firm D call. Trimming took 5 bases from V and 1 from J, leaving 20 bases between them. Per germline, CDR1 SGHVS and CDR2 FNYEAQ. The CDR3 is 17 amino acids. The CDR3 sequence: CASSPRGERALNYGYTF. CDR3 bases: TGTGCCAGCAGCCCCCGTGGGGAGCGAGCGCTTAACTATGGCTACACCTTC.

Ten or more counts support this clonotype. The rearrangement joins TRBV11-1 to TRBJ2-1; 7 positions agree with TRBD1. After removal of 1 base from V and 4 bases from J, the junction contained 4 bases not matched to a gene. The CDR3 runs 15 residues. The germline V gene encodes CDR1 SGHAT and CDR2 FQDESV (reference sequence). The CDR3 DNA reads TGTGCCAGCAGCTTAGACAGGGGCCCATACAATGAGCAGTTCTTC. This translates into CASSLDRGPYNEQFF.

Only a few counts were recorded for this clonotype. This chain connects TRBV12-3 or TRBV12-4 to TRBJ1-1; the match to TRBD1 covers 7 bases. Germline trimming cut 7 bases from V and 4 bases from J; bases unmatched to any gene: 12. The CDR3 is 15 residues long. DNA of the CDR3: TGTGCCAGCATTTCTCTTCTAGGGGGCTCCACTGAAGCTTTCTTT. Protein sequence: CASISLLGGSTEAFF.

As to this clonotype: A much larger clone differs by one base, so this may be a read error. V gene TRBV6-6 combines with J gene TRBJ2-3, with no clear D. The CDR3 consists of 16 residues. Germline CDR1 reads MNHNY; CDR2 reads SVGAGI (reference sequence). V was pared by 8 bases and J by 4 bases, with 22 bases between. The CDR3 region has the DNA TGTGCCAGCTCCCTAAAAGCCTTAGTGGGCCCAGATACGCAGTATTTT. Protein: CASSLKALVGPDTQYF.

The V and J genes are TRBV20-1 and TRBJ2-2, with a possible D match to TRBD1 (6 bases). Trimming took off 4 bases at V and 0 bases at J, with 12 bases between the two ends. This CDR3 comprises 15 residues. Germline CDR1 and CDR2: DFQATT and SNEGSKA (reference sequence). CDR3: CSAIQGHPNTGELFF. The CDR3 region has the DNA TGCAGTGCTATACAGGGACATCCGAACACCGGGGAGCTGTTTTTT.